A single sample is the source of the 29 T cell receptor beta chains below, sequenced in a study of T and B cells in COVID-19 patients. TRB was amplified from about 250-500 ng of blood genomic DNA. Multiplex PCR with BIOMED2 TRB-A/B primer pools amplified TRB rearrangements. TCRdb recomputed calls from the multiplex PCR reads with MiXCR, one row per CDR3 protein. The sample holds around 5,000 distinct CDR3 sequences, under 30% seen once. Sequencing used blood. All receptors come from a human donor with active COVID-19.

In this sample, this clonotype is medium-sized. The genes are TRBV19 and TRBJ1-3; weak D call: TRBD1 (6 bases). The germline CDR1 and CDR2 sequences are LNHDA and SQIVND (reference sequence). The CDR3 length is 16 residues. V lost 4 bases and J 0 bases, leaving 13 bases between the germline ends. The CDR3 protein is CASSNRQEYSGNTIYF. CDR3 DNA: TGTGCCAGTAGTAATAGACAGGAATACTCTGGAAACACCATATATTTT.

The chain carries TRBV10-3 and TRBJ2-1; D not resolved. Per the germline V gene, CDR1 is ENHRY and CDR2 is SYGVKD. Trimming removed 2 bases at V and 6 bases at J, with 8 bases between. The CDR3 consists of 13 residues. The CDR3 here is CAISEGDSNEQFF. CDR3 bases: TGTGCCATCAGTGAGGGGGATTCCAATGAGCAGTTCTTC.

Sample share makes this clonotype medium-sized. The CDR3 region is CSEGGVGNTEAFF. For the CDR3, the DNA is TGCAGCGAAGGGGGAGTGGGGAACACTGAAGCTTTCTTT. The rearrangement uses TRBV29-1 and TRBJ1-1; D may be TRBD1 (6 bases). V was clipped by 7 bases and J by 1 base, with 13 bases between them. The CDR3 has 13 residues. The germline V gene encodes CDR1 SQVTM and CDR2 ANQGSEA.

This clonotype ranks as medium-sized. This rearrangement joins TRBV6-2 or TRBV6-3 to TRBJ1-6; D ambiguous. V lost 6 bases and J 8 bases, leaving 14 bases between the germline ends. CDR3 size: 14 residues. Germline CDR1 and CDR2: MNHEY and SVGEGT. The CDR3 is CASSEPLSYSPLHF. The DNA for the CDR3 is TGTGCCAGCAGCGAACCATTATCCTATTCACCCCTCCACTTT.

By sample fraction, this clonotype is medium-sized. The gene calls are TRBV29-1 and TRBJ2-3; the D is unclear. CDR3 length equals 13 residues. Looked up from germline, CDR1 is SQVTM and CDR2 is ANQGSEA. Between the trimmed V and J ends, which lost 5 bases and 7 bases, there was a span of 16 bases. The CDR3 protein is CSVLWPTTNTQYF. The CDR3 DNA follows: TGCAGCGTTTTATGGCCCACCACTAATACGCAGTATTTT.

By proportion, this clonotype is medium-sized. The CDR3 sequence is CASSGRWEQYF. The CDR3 DNA reads TGTGCCAGCAGCGGACGTTGGGAGCAGTACTTC. The chain is built from TRBV6-5 and TRBJ2-7, with no clear D. The V and J ends lost 6 bases and 7 bases respectively, with 10 bases between them. Germline-derived CDR1 and CDR2 are MNHEY and SVGAGI. The CDR3 runs 11 residues.

The chain couples TRBV24-1 to TRBJ2-7; D gene ambiguous. Germline assignment: CDR1 KGHDR and CDR2 SFDVKD. This CDR3 region has 14 residues. Trimming took 6 bases from V and 5 from J, leaving 16 bases between them. CDR3 DNA sequence: TGTGCCACCAGTCAGCAAGGGCCCCGAGACGAGCAGTACTTC. Amino acids: CATSQQGPRDEQYF.

In this sample, this clonotype is medium-sized. The CDR3: CASSLQLTSYEQYF. CDR3 coding DNA: TGTGCCAGCAGTTTACAACTGACTTCCTACGAGCAGTACTTC. The chain uses TRBV27 and TRBJ2-7; D is unclear. Deletions cut 2 bases from V and 1 base from J, with 9 bases between. Germline V gene sequence: CDR1 MNHEY, CDR2 SMNVEV (reference sequence). The CDR3 has 14 amino acids.

This clonotype qualifies as medium-sized. This chain links TRBV27 with TRBJ2-5; D gene unclear. V lost 5 bases, J lost 2 bases, and 9 bases lay in between. Germline assignment: CDR1 MNHEY and CDR2 SMNVEV (reference sequence). The CDR3 is 13 residues long. This chain's CDR3 is CASSTWRQETQYF. CDR3 bases: TGTGCCAGCAGTACCTGGAGACAAGAGACCCAGTACTTC.

This clonotype qualifies as medium-sized. V gene TRBV5-5 combines with J gene TRBJ2-7; a possible D gene is TRBD2 (5 bases). This CDR3 spans 13 amino acids. CDR1 is SGHKS, CDR2 YYEKEE, per germline (reference sequence). V was shortened by 4 bases and J by 3 bases, with 11 bases between the two germline ends. CDR3 sequence (DNA): TGTGCCAGCAGCCAACCGGGAATCTACGAGCAGTACTTC. It translates to CASSQPGIYEQYF.

As regards this clonotype: Since no conserved phenylalanine or tryptophan closes the CDR3, a read error is the likely cause. The chain links TRBV19 to TRBJ2-5; the D gene could be TRBD1 or TRBD2 (6 bases each). Germline V CDR1 and CDR2: LNHDA, SQIVND (reference sequence). The CDR3 extends over 15 amino acids. The CDR3 DNA sequence: TGTTCCAGTAGTTCCATAGAAGGGGGGAAGGAGACCCAGTACTTA. It is translated as CSSSSIEGGKETQYL.

This chain links TRBV7-2 with TRBJ1-2; D is uncertain. V shed 2 bases and J shed 6 bases, with 7 bases lying between them. The germline CDR1 and CDR2 sequences are SGHTA and FQGNSA. This CDR3 has 12 amino acids. CDR3 sequence: CASSLNGHGYTF. In DNA, the CDR3 is TGTGCCAGCAGCTTAAATGGGCATGGCTACACCTTC.

By its share, this clonotype is large. The chain links TRBV29-1 to TRBJ2-1; no firm D call. The CDR3 has 14 residues. Germline V gene lookup returns CDR1 SQVTM and CDR2 ANQGSEA. Trimming took off 7 bases at V and 2 bases at J, with 15 bases between the two ends. CDR3 in amino acids: CSGGQWVPYNEQFF. The CDR3 DNA is TGCAGCGGTGGGCAGTGGGTACCCTACAATGAGCAGTTCTTC.

This clonotype qualifies as medium-sized. The chain uses TRBV6-5 and TRBJ2-3, with 7 bases aligning to TRBD2. The CDR3 has 16 amino acids. V lost 8 bases, J lost 2 bases, and 13 bases stayed unmatched. Germline-derived CDR1 and CDR2 are MNHEY and SVGAGI. Here the CDR3 reads CASRKGTTGITDTQYF. The DNA for the CDR3 is TGTGCCAGCCGGAAGGGGACTACAGGAATCACAGATACGCAGTATTTT.

The rearrangement joins TRBV6-2 or TRBV6-3 to TRBJ1-3, with unresolved D. The CDR3 length is 12 residues. Germline-derived CDR1 and CDR2 are MNHEY and SVGEGT. V was cut by 10 bases and J by 0 bases, with 7 bases left in between. As DNA, the CDR3 is TGTGCCATACGTGCCTCTGGAAACACCATATATTTT. Translation: CAIRASGNTIYF.

This clonotype is categorized as medium-sized. This chain uses TRBV6-5 with TRBJ1-1; D gene uncertain. Germline V gene sequence: CDR1 MNHEY, CDR2 SVGAGI. CDR3 size: 14 residues. The germline V and J ends were trimmed by 0 bases and 2 bases, with 7 bases remaining between them. The CDR3 DNA is TGTGCCAGCAGTTACTCCTTCCTTAACACTGAAGCTTTCTTT. This encodes CASSYSFLNTEAFF.

The genes are TRBV12-3 or TRBV12-4 and TRBJ2-7; D is unclear. This CDR3 has 11 residues. V shed 1 base and J shed 12 bases, with 10 bases lying between them. In DNA, the CDR3 is TGTGCCAGCAGTTTAGGAGCCCAACGGTACTTC. This sequence encodes CASSLGAQRYF.

V is TRBV7-2 and J is TRBJ2-1; 8 positions match TRBD2. The CDR3 length is 15 residues. Trimming at V came to 2 bases and at J to 8 bases, leaving 8 bases not matched to a gene. Germline values: CDR1 SGHTA, CDR2 FQGNSA. CDR3 in DNA: TGTGCCAGCAGCTTAACTGAGCGGGAGTTGGATGAGCAGTTCTTC. It encodes CASSLTERELDEQFF.

This clonotype was seen only a few times. The chain links TRBV5-1 to TRBJ1-1, with D possibly matching TRBD1 (5 bases). V shed 1 base and J shed 1 base, with 5 bases lying between them. In germline, CDR1 is SGHRS, CDR2 YFSETQ. The CDR3 has 13 residues. CDR3 in amino acids: CASSLQGNTEAFF. The CDR3 DNA reads TGCGCCAGCAGCTTGCAGGGGAACACTGAAGCTTTCTTT.

The count of this clonotype is one. V is TRBV7-4 and J is TRBJ2-7; TRBD1 agrees at 8 bases. The germline V gene has CDR1 SGHVT and CDR2 SQSDAQ. CDR3 length equals 16 residues. After removal of 0 bases from V and 4 bases from J, the junction contained 8 bases not matched to a gene. CDR3 residues: CASSLAGSGGGYEQYF. The DNA for the CDR3 is TGTGCCAGCAGCTTAGCCGGCTCAGGGGGCGGGTACGAGCAGTACTTC.

This clonotype was seen repeatedly, ten times or more. V and J are TRBV30 and TRBJ1-3, with D unclear. V was clipped by 6 bases and J by 0 bases, with 9 bases between them. The CDR3 consists of 13 residues. Per germline, CDR1 GTSNPN and CDR2 SVGIG (reference sequence). The CDR3 here is CACIKISGNTIYF. In nucleotides, the CDR3 is TGTGCCTGCATAAAAATCTCTGGAAACACCATATATTTT. The entire variable domain, with the rest obtained from reference TRBV30 and TRBJ1-3, is as follows: SQTIHQWPATLVQPVGSPLSLECTVEGTSNPNLYWYRQAAGRGLQLLFYSVGIGQISSEVPQNLSASRPQDRQFILSSKKLLLSDSGFYLCACIKISGNTIYFGEGSWLTVV.

This clonotype is medium-sized. This chain joins TRBV27 and TRBJ2-7; 9 positions match TRBD2. Germline V gene sequence: CDR1 MNHEY, CDR2 SMNVEV (reference sequence). The CDR3 covers 14 residues. The J segment lost 5 bases and the V segment lost 6 bases, leaving 8 bases of the junction unmatched. This CDR3 reads CASSHPGTSNEQYF. The CDR3 DNA sequence: TGTGCCAGCAGCCATCCCGGGACTAGCAACGAGCAGTACTTC.

In this sample, this clonotype is medium-sized. Here the CDR3 reads CASRRGDKEGYTF. DNA for the CDR3: TGTGCCAGCCGAAGAGGGGACAAAGAAGGCTACACCTTC. The V call is TRBV6-5, the J call TRBJ1-2; D might be TRBD1 (6 bases). CDR3 length equals 13 residues. V was pared by 8 bases and J by 8 bases, with 18 bases between. CDR1 is MNHEY and CDR2 is SVGAGI in the germline V gene.

This clonotype turned up a few times. The rearrangement joins TRBV7-9 to TRBJ1-4; D might be TRBD1 (6 bases). CDR1 and CDR2 (germline): SEHNR, FQNEAQ (reference sequence). This CDR3 has 16 residues. The ends were cut back, 4 bases at V and 8 bases at J, with 20 bases in the middle. The CDR3 nucleotides are TGTGCCAGCAGCTCGCGTCTGACAGGCGGGGAAGAAAAACTGTTTTTT. As protein: CASSSRLTGGEEKLFF.

V is TRBV28 and J is TRBJ1-2, with a weak D call TRBD1 (6 bases). This CDR3 contains 14 residues. V dropped 4 bases and J dropped 4 bases, with 13 bases sitting between them. The germline CDR1 and CDR2 sequences are MDHEN and SYDVKM. This CDR3 is CASSWGQRVYGYTF. The DNA for the CDR3 is TGTGCCAGCAGTTGGGGACAAAGGGTCTATGGCTACACCTTC.

This clonotype is medium-sized within its sample. V is TRBV12-3 or TRBV12-4 and J is TRBJ2-7; 10 nucleotides agree with TRBD1. Unmatched junction bases numbered 7, after V lost 8 bases and J lost 0 bases. This CDR3 is built from 15 residues. CDR3 residues: CASRQGATSSYEQYF. The CDR3 DNA reads TGTGCCAGCCGACAGGGGGCTACGAGCTCCTACGAGCAGTACTTC.

The rearrangement uses TRBV27 and TRBJ1-1; possible D gene TRBD1, 5 bases. Germline CDR1 and CDR2: MNHEY and SMNVEV (reference sequence). This CDR3 has 14 amino acids. With 2 bases removed from V and 5 bases from J, the gap between germline ends came to 12 bases. The CDR3 protein is CASSLQGSRTEAFF. CDR3 DNA: TGTGCCAGCAGTTTACAGGGTTCACGGACTGAAGCTTTCTTT.

By frequency in the sample, this clonotype is medium-sized. The chain links TRBV12-3 or TRBV12-4 to TRBJ2-5; 14 nucleotides agree with TRBD2. The CDR3 contains 16 residues. The ends lost 5 bases at V and 4 bases at J; junction bases unmatched: 6. CDR3 region: CASSTGTSGSIETQYF. Written as DNA, the CDR3 is TGTGCCAGCAGTACCGGGACTAGCGGGAGTATAGAGACCCAGTACTTC.

This clonotype is termed medium-sized. J is TRBJ2-2 and V is TRBV12-3 or TRBV12-4; the D gene is possibly TRBD2 (5 bases). The CDR3 has 15 residues. Trimming left V 1 base short and J 4 bases short, with 10 bases between. This CDR3 reads CASSLGGLGTGELFF. The CDR3 DNA follows: TGTGCCAGCAGTTTAGGAGGGCTAGGCACCGGGGAGCTGTTTTTT.